The T cell receptor (beta chain) described here comes from a study of monozygotic twins with inflammatory bowel disease. From its re-call of the 5' RACE reads, TCRdb lists each CDR3 protein once, without DNA. The sample data list around 400,000 distinct CDR3 sequences. Sequenced input: blood. This receptor was identified in a human donor with ulcerative colitis or Crohn's disease, or a healthy co-twin of an affected twin (not recorded which).

The CDR3 protein is CSVEDLVTGGTDTQYF. The V gene is TRBV29-1, the J gene TRBJ2-3; TCRdb outputs TRBD1, but without DNA this stays unchecked. The V gene's germline CDR1 is SQVTM and CDR2 ANQGSEA. CDR3 length equals 16 residues.